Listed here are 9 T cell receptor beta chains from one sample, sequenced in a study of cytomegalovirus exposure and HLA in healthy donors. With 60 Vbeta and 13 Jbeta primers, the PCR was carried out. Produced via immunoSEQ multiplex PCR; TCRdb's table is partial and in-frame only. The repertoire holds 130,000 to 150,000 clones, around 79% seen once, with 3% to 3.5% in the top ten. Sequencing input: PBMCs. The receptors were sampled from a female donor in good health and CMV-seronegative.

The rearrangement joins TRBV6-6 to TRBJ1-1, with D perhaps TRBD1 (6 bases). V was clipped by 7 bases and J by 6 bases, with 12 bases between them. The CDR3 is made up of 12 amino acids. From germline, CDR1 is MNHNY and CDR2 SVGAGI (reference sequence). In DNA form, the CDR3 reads TGTGCCAGCACCTACAGGGAATCTGAAGCTTTCTTT. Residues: CASTYRESEAFF.

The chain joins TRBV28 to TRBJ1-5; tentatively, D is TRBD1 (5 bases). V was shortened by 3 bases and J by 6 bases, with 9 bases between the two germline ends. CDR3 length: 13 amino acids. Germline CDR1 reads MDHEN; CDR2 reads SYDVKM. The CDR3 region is CASSLTVRQPQHF. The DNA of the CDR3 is TGTGCCAGCAGTTTGACAGTGCGTCAGCCCCAGCATTTT. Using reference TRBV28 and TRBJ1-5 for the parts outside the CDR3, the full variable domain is DVKVTQSSRYLVKRTGEKVFLECVQDMDHENMFWYRQDPGLGLRLIYFSYDVKMKEKGDIPEGYSVSREKKERFSLILESASTNQTSMYLCASSLTVRQPQHFGDGTRLSIL.

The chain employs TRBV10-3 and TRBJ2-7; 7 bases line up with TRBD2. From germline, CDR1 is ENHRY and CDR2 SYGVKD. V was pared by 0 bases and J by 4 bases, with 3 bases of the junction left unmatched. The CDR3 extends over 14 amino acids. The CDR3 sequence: CAISESTGGYEQYF. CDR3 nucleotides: TGTGCCATCAGTGAGTCGACGGGAGGTTACGAGCAGTACTTC.

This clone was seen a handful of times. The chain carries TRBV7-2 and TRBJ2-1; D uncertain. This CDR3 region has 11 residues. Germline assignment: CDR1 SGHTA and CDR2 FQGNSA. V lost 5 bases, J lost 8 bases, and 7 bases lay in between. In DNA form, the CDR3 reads TGTGCCAGCAGCGCGAGCCATGAGCAGTTCTTC. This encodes CASSASHEQFF.

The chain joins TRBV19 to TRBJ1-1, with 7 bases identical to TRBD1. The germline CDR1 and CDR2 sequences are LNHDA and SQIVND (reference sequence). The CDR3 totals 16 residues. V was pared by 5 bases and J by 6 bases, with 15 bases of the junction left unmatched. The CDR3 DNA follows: TGTGCCAGTAGTCCAAGGACAGGTTTAGCTTTCGCTGAAGCTTTCTTT. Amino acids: CASSPRTGLAFAEAFF.

The CDR3 bases are TGTGCCAGCAGTATCGGGACTTCCCAAAGCTCCTACAATGAGCAGTTCTTC. The encoded protein is CASSIGTSQSSYNEQFF. The V call is TRBV27, the J call TRBJ2-1; tentatively, D is TRBD2 (6 bases). V was shortened by 5 bases and J by 0 bases, with 17 bases between the two germline ends. CDR1 MNHEY and CDR2 SMNVEV come from the germline V gene (reference sequence). This CDR3 region has 17 residues.

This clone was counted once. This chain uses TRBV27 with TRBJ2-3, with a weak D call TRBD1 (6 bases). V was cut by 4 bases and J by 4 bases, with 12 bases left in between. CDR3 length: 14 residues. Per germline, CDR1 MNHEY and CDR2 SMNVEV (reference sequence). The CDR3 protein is CASSSTGFADTQYF. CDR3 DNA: TGTGCCAGCAGTTCCACAGGGTTTGCAGATACGCAGTATTTT.

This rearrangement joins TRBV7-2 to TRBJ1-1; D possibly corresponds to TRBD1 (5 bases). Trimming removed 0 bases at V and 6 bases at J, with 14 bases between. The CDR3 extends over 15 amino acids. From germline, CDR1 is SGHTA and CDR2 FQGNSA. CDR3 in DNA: TGTGCCAGCAGCTTAGCCCTGGGACTCGCCGCTGAAGCTTTCTTT. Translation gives CASSLALGLAAEAFF.

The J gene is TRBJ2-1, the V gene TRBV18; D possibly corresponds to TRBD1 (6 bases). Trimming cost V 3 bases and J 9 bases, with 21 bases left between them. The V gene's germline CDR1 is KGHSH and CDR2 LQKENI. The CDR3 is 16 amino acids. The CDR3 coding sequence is TGTGCCAGCTCACCGCTTGGACAGACCTATAATGGTGAGCAGTTCTTC. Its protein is CASSPLGQTYNGEQFF.